Listed below are T cell receptor beta chains from one sample, sequenced in a study of cytomegalovirus exposure and HLA in healthy donors. Measured with immunoSEQ multiplex PCR; TCRdb has only the in-frame clones, and not every one. The profile shows around 60,000 clones, around 96% of them singletons. Sequencing used PBMCs. The receptor set was obtained from a woman under 30 in good health and CMV-seronegative. The CDR3 runs from the conserved cysteine through the conserved F or W. D genes are given only for firm matches. The listing skips clone size in some rows; elsewhere it reads once, few, many or a size class.

cdr3_nt cdr3_aa v_call clone_size d_call j_call
TGTGCCAGCAGCCCGGGACAGTGGGGAGAGACCCAGTACTTC CASSPGQWGETQYF TRBV6-1 - TRBD1 TRBJ2-5
TGTGCCAGCAGCCGGACAGGGGGCTCTGGAAACACCATATATTTT CASSRTGGSGNTIYF TRBV7-2 - TRBD1 TRBJ1-3
TGTGCCAGCAGTTTAGAGGGACTAGCGGGAGGGCAGTATTTT CASSLEGLAGGQYF TRBV27 - TRBD2 TRBJ2-3
TGTGCCAGCAGTCCGGGGGGCGCCGCGAACCTCTACGAGCAGTACTTC CASSPGGAANLYEQYF TRBV28 once - TRBJ2-7
TGTGCCAGCAGTTTTCGGGGCTATGGCTACACCTTC CASSFRGYGYTF TRBV28 - - TRBJ1-2
TGCAGCGTTGTTCCCCTGACAGGCTCCTACGAGCAGTACTTC CSVVPLTGSYEQYF TRBV29-1 - - TRBJ2-7
TGTGCCAGCAACCCCCTGCGGGGGGTAGGGGCGTACGAGCAGTACTTC CASNPLRGVGAYEQYF TRBV2 - TRBD2 TRBJ2-7
TGTGCCATCAGTGAGGGCTGGGCTAGCGGGGGACAAGAGACCCAGTACTTC CAISEGWASGGQETQYF TRBV10-3 - TRBD2 TRBJ2-5
TGTGCCAGCAGCCCAGGGAGGACACCCGGGGAGCTGTTTTTT CASSPGRTPGELFF TRBV7-3 once - TRBJ2-2
TGTGCCAGCAGCCCAGGGACAGGGTGGGGGACTGAAGCTTTCTTT CASSPGTGWGTEAFF TRBV11-3 - TRBD1 TRBJ1-1
TGTGCCATCAGTGACGCGATACAGGGGGCCGATGAGCAGTTCTTC CAISDAIQGADEQFF TRBV10-3 once TRBD1 TRBJ2-1
TGTGCCAGCAGCTTGGGCCCCCAGGGGTTCACTGAAGCTTTCTTT CASSLGPQGFTEAFF TRBV7-2 - - TRBJ1-1
TGCAGTGCTCCCCGGTCCGGGGAGCTGTTTTTT CSAPRSGELFF TRBV20-1 once - TRBJ2-2
TGTGCCAGCAGTTATCGTCCCAGGGCTTCAAGGGATGAGCAGTTCTTC CASSYRPRASRDEQFF TRBV6-5 - - TRBJ2-1
TGCAGCGTATCGGGGAGGACTGCAGATACGCAGTATTTT CSVSGRTADTQYF TRBV29-1 - - TRBJ2-3
TGTGCCAGCAGCTCCCGACAGGGAGAGGGAAACACCATATATTTT CASSSRQGEGNTIYF TRBV7-9 - TRBD1 TRBJ1-3
TGTGCCAGCAGCTTGGGTCTTTCGGTGGATACGCAGTATTTT CASSLGLSVDTQYF TRBV5-6 - - TRBJ2-3
TGTGCCAGCAGCTCCCGGTGGGGCGGAAACACCATATATTTT CASSSRWGGNTIYF TRBV7-2 - - TRBJ1-3
TGTGGCACGCGGCAGGGCGAACCAGATACGCAGTATTTT CGTRQGEPDTQYF TRBV7-9 - - TRBJ2-3